A single sample is the source of the 12 T cell receptor beta chains below, sequenced in a study of cytomegalovirus exposure and HLA in healthy donors. PCR amplification relied on 60 Vbeta primers (plus 13 Jbeta primers). Assay used: immunoSEQ multiplex PCR; TCRdb lists only in-frame clones, some missing. In the table there are fewer than 100,000 clones, around 77% of which are singletons. Specimen: PBMCs. These TCRs come from a man between 35 and 55 years old in good health and CMV-seronegative.

The gene calls are TRBV11-2 and TRBJ1-6; D possibly corresponds to TRBD1 (5 bases). Germline CDR1 is SGHAT and CDR2 is FQNNGV. This CDR3 comprises 14 residues. Trimming shortened V by 6 bases and J by 6 bases, and 12 bases separated the two germline ends. The CDR3 loop is CASRAGMINSPLHF. CDR3 bases: TGTGCCAGCAGGGCAGGGATGATTAATTCACCCCTCCACTTT.

The rearrangement links TRBV6-1 to TRBJ1-3; 7 bases are a match to TRBD1. CDR3 size: 13 residues. V gave up 4 bases and J gave up 4 bases; unmatched junction bases: 1. Germline CDR1 and CDR2: MNHNS and SASEGT. CDR3 nucleotide sequence: TGTGCCAGCAGTGCGACAGGGGGAAACACCATATATTTT. Translation gives CASSATGGNTIYF.

This chain uses TRBV11-2 with TRBJ2-7; TRBD2 matches 7 bases. V shed 6 bases, J shed 2 bases, and the junction held 13 bases outside the gene matches. The CDR3 has 16 amino acids. The germline CDR1 and CDR2 sequences are SGHAT and FQNNGV. CDR3 coding DNA: TGTGCCAGCAGGCGAGCGGTGGCTAGCGGTACCTACGAGCAGTACTTC. Residues: CASRRAVASGTYEQYF. The full variable domain, completed using reference TRBV11-2 and TRBJ2-7, is EAGVAQSPRYKIIEKRQSVAFWCNPISGHATLYWYQQILGQGPKLLIQFQNNGVVDDSQLPKDRFSAERLKGVDSTLKIQPAKLEDSAVYLCASRRAVASGTYEQYFGPGTRLTVT.

This chain links TRBV21-1 with TRBJ2-3; the table's D call, TRBD2, was not checked against the DNA. TRBV21-1 is recorded as a pseudogene. The CDR3 is 15 residues long. The CDR3 DNA follows: TGTGCCAGCAGCAAAGCTGCGGGAGAAGCAGATACGCAGTATTTT. This codes for CASSKAAGEADTQYF.

This clone was seen a handful of times. The chain recombines TRBV27 with TRBJ1-2; 7 nucleotides agree with TRBD1. The CDR3 loop spans 14 amino acids. Germline V gene lookup returns CDR1 MNHEY and CDR2 SMNVEV (reference sequence). V lost 0 bases and J lost 8; bases outside the gene matches: 6. CDR3 sequence reads: CASSLSRGRGGYTF. The DNA of the CDR3 is TGTGCCAGCAGTTTATCGAGGGGGCGAGGGGGCTACACCTTC.

In nucleotides, the CDR3 is TGTGCCAGCAGTGGGACTAGCGGGGGCCCGGGCAATGAGCAGTTCTTC. Amino acid sequence: CASSGTSGGPGNEQFF. V gene TRBV6-1 combines with J gene TRBJ2-1, with 13 bases matching TRBD2. Germline-derived CDR1 and CDR2 are MNHNS and SASEGT. The CDR3 totals 16 residues. J gave up 6 bases and V 4 bases, and 6 bases lay outside the gene matches.

The chain is built from TRBV6-5 and TRBJ1-3; the D gene is possibly TRBD1 (6 bases). V lost 6 bases to trimming and J lost 2 bases, with 11 bases between them. This CDR3 has 14 amino acids. CDR1 and CDR2 (germline): MNHEY, SVGAGI. In DNA, the CDR3 is TGTGCCAGCAGAAAACAGGGTGCTGGAAACACCATATATTTT. Translation gives CASRKQGAGNTIYF.

The rearrangement links TRBV7-9 to TRBJ2-2; perhaps TRBD1 as D (5 bases). The CDR3 has 17 amino acids. The V end was cut by 5 bases, the J end by 4 bases, with 20 bases between. Germline values: CDR1 SEHNR, CDR2 FQNEAQ (reference sequence). CDR3 sequence reads: CASSRFPLGHPTGELFF. For the CDR3, the DNA is TGTGCCAGCAGCCGATTTCCCCTCGGACACCCCACCGGGGAGCTGTTTTTT.

The V call is TRBV7-6, the J call TRBJ2-1; 9 bases map to TRBD2. The CDR3 runs to 18 residues. The V gene's germline CDR1 is SGHVS and CDR2 FNYEAQ. The ends lost 2 bases at V and 0 bases at J; junction bases unmatched: 8. The CDR3 nucleotides are TGTGCCAGCAGCTTAACAGCGGGGGGCCAAAGCTCCTACAATGAGCAGTTCTTC. Its protein product is CASSLTAGGQSSYNEQFF.

This chain links TRBV5-1 with TRBJ2-2, with D possibly being TRBD1 (6 bases). The CDR3 consists of 15 residues. Germline lookup yields CDR1 SGHRS and CDR2 YFSETQ. V was trimmed by 4 bases and J by 0 bases, leaving 10 bases between them. CDR3 nucleotide sequence: TGCGCCAGCAGCCCCGGACAGCCGAACACCGGGGAGCTGTTTTTT. Translation gives CASSPGQPNTGELFF.

The chain recombines TRBV18 with TRBJ1-6, with TRBD1 identical over 9 bases. Trimming removed 4 bases from V and 6 bases from J; junction bases left unmatched: 1. This CDR3 comprises 14 residues. In germline, CDR1 is KGHSH, CDR2 LQKENI. This CDR3 is CASSQDRGNSPLHF. The CDR3 coding sequence is TGTGCCAGCTCACAGGACAGGGGTAATTCACCCCTCCACTTT.

This rearrangement joins TRBV19 to TRBJ2-1; the D gene is possibly TRBD2 (6 bases). Germline V gives CDR1 LNHDA, CDR2 SQIVND (reference sequence). This CDR3 is built from 16 residues. Trimming removed 5 bases from V and 8 bases from J, with 22 bases in between. The CDR3 region has the DNA TGTGCCAGTAGTCCTTTTTTGGGGGAGGCTGGGGATGAGCAGTTCTTC. It encodes CASSPFLGEAGDEQFF.